Sequencing of this TCR beta chain was carried out in a study of cytomegalovirus exposure and HLA in healthy donors. Study-wide findings and caveats: The study listed 150 to 200 cytomegalovirus-associated TCR beta chains. Equally common other TCR beta chains were less clonally expanded than HLA-associated ones, a later analysis found. In an earlier analysis, in some 540 donors, most V segments appeared productive either ~87% or ~30% of the time. Reports indicated that the classifier achieved high specificity and sensitivity in diagnosing cytomegalovirus status.

60 Vbeta and 13 Jbeta primers were used in PCR. TCRdb keeps only in-frame clones here, not all; method: immunoSEQ multiplex PCR. The repertoire consists of approximately 160,000 clones, with 60% to 85% occurring once and the leading ten covering 0.7% to 0.8%. As regards this clone: No antigen is known for it.

V lost 6 bases to trimming and J lost 2 bases, with 23 bases between them. CDR1 is SGHDN and CDR2 is FVKESK in the germline V gene. The CDR3 spans 17 residues. The sample taken for sequencing was PBMCs. This TCR derives from a female donor in good health and CMV-seronegative. The chain is built from TRBV14 and TRBJ2-7; D is possibly TRBD2 (8 bases). For the CDR3, the DNA is TGTGCCAGCAGTCTAAAGGGGGCTAGCGGGTTTCCCTACGAGCAGTACTTC. Amino acid sequence: CASSLKGASGFPYEQYF.